The entry below describes one TCR beta chain. Sequenced by immunoSEQ multiplex PCR; TCRdb stores in-frame clones only, minus some. The sample yields about 150,000 clones, about 90% seen once. This entry is derived from a study of T cell responses to AZD1222 COVID-19 vaccine. Germline V gives CDR1 SEHNR, CDR2 FQNEAQ (reference sequence). This CDR3 is built from 13 residues. Trimming shortened V by 1 base and J by 2 bases, and 5 bases separated the two germline ends. The chain joins TRBV7-9 to TRBJ2-5; D ambiguous. The source was peripheral blood, collected on day 0 of MenACWY control vaccination. This clonotype originated in an adult in good health. The CDR3 loop is CASSLGPQETQYF. The DNA of the CDR3 is TGTGCCAGCAGCTTAGGGCCACAAGAGACCCAGTACTTC. Based on the CDR3 plus reference TRBV7-9 and TRBJ2-5, the full variable domain is DTGVSQNPRHKITKRGQNVTFRCDPISEHNRLYWYRQTLGQGPEFLTYFQNEAQLEKSRLLSDRFSAERPKGSFSTLEIQRTEQGDSAMYLCASSLGPQETQYFGPGTRLLVL.